The rows below give T cell receptor beta chains drawn from one sample of a study of chemoradiotherapy in HPV16-positive cancers. Assay: immunoSEQ multiplex PCR; the TCRdb copy retains only in-frame clones and omits some. The data hold around 5,000 clones, with roughly 86% observed a single time. The sequencing used tumor tissue, collected from a patient who underwent chemoradiotherapy. These receptor sequences come from a human donor with HPV-associated anogenital cancer. The CDR3 runs from the conserved cysteine through the conserved F or W. The order of the fields is clone size, J gene, D gene, V gene, CDR3 DNA, CDR3 protein. A D gene is named only where the DNA matches it firmly. A row's size may be missing; if present it is once, few, many or a size class.

. | TRBJ2-7 | TRBD1 | TRBV29-1 | TGCAGCGTTGGAGGGACAGGATCCTCCTACGAGCAGTACTTC | CSVGGTGSSYEQYF
few | TRBJ2-3 | . | TRBV5-1 | TGCGCCAGCAGCTTGGAGTCAGGGGGCACAGATACGCAGTATTTT | CASSLESGGTDTQYF
. | TRBJ1-2 | TRBD1 | TRBV6-5 | TGTGCCAGCAGTTTGAGGGACAGGGAGAGCTACACCTTC | CASSLRDRESYTF
. | TRBJ2-1 | . | TRBV30 | TGTGCCTGGAGTAGGGATAGCGGCAACTACAATGAGCAGTTCTTC | CAWSRDSGNYNEQFF
. | TRBJ1-1 | . | TRBV6-5 | TGTGCCAGCAGTTACTCGATTGGCGTAGTGAACACTGAAGCTTTCTTT | CASSYSIGVVNTEAFF
. | TRBJ1-1 | . | TRBV7-2 | TGTGCCAGCAGCCCCATTTACGTGAACACTGAAGCTTTCTTT | CASSPIYVNTEAFF
. | TRBJ1-1 | . | TRBV4-2 | TGTGCCAGCAGCCAACAACGATTAGGTACTGAAGCTTTCTTT | CASSQQRLGTEAFF
. | TRBJ2-1 | TRBD2 | TRBV9 | TGTGCCAGCAGCATAGGGACTAGCGGGACGAATGAGCAGTTCTTC | CASSIGTSGTNEQFF
. | TRBJ2-7 | TRBD2 | TRBV6-5 | TGTGCCAGCAGGCAGCGGGAGTTTTACGAGCAGTACTTC | CASRQREFYEQYF
. | TRBJ1-5 | . | TRBV15 | TGTGCCACCAGCGCACAGGGTAATCAGCCCCAGCATTTT | CATSAQGNQPQHF
few | TRBJ2-3 | TRBD2 | TRBV27 | TGTGCCAGCAGCCTGACTAGCGGGAGGGTCACAGATACGCAGTATTTT | CASSLTSGRVTDTQYF
. | TRBJ2-7 | . | TRBV2 | TGTGCCAGCAGTTCCCCCTCCTTCGGGGAGAACGAGCAGTACTTC | CASSSPSFGENEQYF
. | TRBJ2-1 | TRBD1 | TRBV28 | TGTGCCAGCAGCCCAGACAGGGATTGGAATGAGCAGTTCTTC | CASSPDRDWNEQFF
. | TRBJ1-6 | . | TRBV18 | TGTGCCAGCTCCCTTGAGAATGGGTTTAATTCACCCCTCCACTTT | CASSLENGFNSPLHF
. | TRBJ2-7 | TRBD2 | TRBV28 | TGTGCCAGCAGTTCGTTAGCGGGAGTCGACGAGCAGTACTTC | CASSSLAGVDEQYF
. | TRBJ2-3 | TRBD1 | TRBV5-1 | TGCGCCAGCAGCTTGCTTGGACAGGGGGGAATAGATACGCAGTATTTT | CASSLLGQGGIDTQYF